This paragraph reports one T cell receptor (beta chain). Antigen specificity is unknown. The record originates from a study of T cell responses to AZD1222 COVID-19 vaccine. Overall study findings and caveats: Samples come after the peak T cell response, not at day 14. Once two AZD1222 doses were given, Spike-specific TCR breadth and depth went up. Just a handful of AZD1222 recipients tested seropositive at baseline. White British donors predominated, females outnumbered males, and clonal diversity was possibly underestimated.

Sequenced by immunoSEQ multiplex PCR; TCRdb stores in-frame clones only, minus some. The top ten hold approximately 0.96% of the sample, which has about 140,000 clones, 85% to 95% seen once. The ends lost 4 bases at V and 9 bases at J; junction bases unmatched: 13. The germline V gene has CDR1 SGHAT and CDR2 FQNNGV. The CDR3 has 16 residues. Sequencing was performed on peripheral blood, taken on day 0 of MenACWY control vaccination. The chain combines TRBV11-2 with TRBJ1-1; 11 bases are a match to TRBD1. The clonotype comes from an adult in good health. CDR3 coding DNA: TGTGCCAGCAGCTCATTAGCCGGGACAGGGGGACGTAAAGCTTTCTTT. It is translated as CASSSLAGTGGRKAFF.